This T cell receptor (beta chain) was identified in a study of neurological immune-mediated disorders. The V end lost 1 base, the J end lost 2 bases, and 9 bases lay between the germline ends. Germline CDR1 is LGHDT and CDR2 is YNNKEL (reference sequence). CDR3 size: 14 residues. Ten or more counts support this clonotype. TCRdb re-called the 5' RACE reads through MiXCR, storing one row per CDR3 protein. Of approximately 46,000 distinct CDR3 sequences in the sample, 10% to 13% were seen once. The specimen was PBMCs. The receptor was derived from a man between 70 and 80 years old with HTLV-1-associated myelopathy (HAM/TSP). The chain combines TRBV3-1 with TRBJ2-7, with D possibly matching TRBD2 (6 bases). The CDR3 reads CASSQGGVAYEQYF. The CDR3 DNA is TGTGCCAGCAGCCAAGGGGGGGTTGCCTACGAGCAGTACTTC.